This T cell receptor beta chain is from a study of blood T cell repertoires in COVID-19. On the study more broadly: Samples of COVID-19 (acute and convalescent) were obtained from the United States, Italy and Spain. In each case, the material was cDNA or gDNA derived from T cells, B-cell-depleted T cells, or PBMCs.

There are a few counts of this clone. V was cut by 0 bases and J by 5 bases, with 18 bases left in between. The CDR3 length is 17 residues. Germline V gene lookup returns CDR1 SGHDT and CDR2 YYEEEE. Per the original data handling: Reference gene primers were amplified, and this amplification served to estimate nucleated cell counts. Repertoires were generated with immunoSEQ multiplex PCR, while TCRdb's copy carries only in-frame clones and drops some. That table gives V, J and clone size, and the DNA gave D and trimming. The sample records about 88,000 clones, 70% to 90% being singletons. The rearrangement uses TRBV5-6 and TRBJ2-1, with D possibly being TRBD1 (6 bases). The TCR was taken from a human donor in a cohort sampled during active COVID-19. The sample consisted of peripheral blood. DNA of the CDR3: TGTGCCAGCAGCTTGGGAGTGTACAGGGCCCCCAACAATGAGCAGTTCTTC. It codes for CASSLGVYRAPNNEQFF. The whole variable domain, remainder taken from reference TRBV5-6 and TRBJ2-1, is DAGVTQSPTHLIKTRGQQVTLRCSPKSGHDTVSWYQQALGQGPQFIFQYYEEEERQRGNFPDRFSGHQFPNYSSELNVNALLLGDSALYLCASSLGVYRAPNNEQFFGPGTRLTVL.